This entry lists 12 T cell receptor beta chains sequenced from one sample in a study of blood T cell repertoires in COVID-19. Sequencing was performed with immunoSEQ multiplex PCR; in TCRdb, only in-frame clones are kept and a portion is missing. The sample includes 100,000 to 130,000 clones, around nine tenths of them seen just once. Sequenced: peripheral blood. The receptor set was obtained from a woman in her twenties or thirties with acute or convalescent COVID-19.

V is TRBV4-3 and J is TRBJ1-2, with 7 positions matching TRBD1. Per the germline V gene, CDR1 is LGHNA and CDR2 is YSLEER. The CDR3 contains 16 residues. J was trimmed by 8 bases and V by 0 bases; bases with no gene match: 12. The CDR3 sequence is CASSQELRSQGEGYTF. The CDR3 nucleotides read TGCGCCAGCAGCCAAGAGCTAAGGTCCCAGGGGGAGGGCTACACCTTC.

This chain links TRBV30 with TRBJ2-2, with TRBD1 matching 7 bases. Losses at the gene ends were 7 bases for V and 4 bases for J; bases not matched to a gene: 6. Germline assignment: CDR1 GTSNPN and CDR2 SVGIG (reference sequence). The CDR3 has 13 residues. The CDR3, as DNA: TGTGCCTCAGACAGGGAAAGCACCGGGGAGCTGTTTTTT. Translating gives CASDRESTGELFF.

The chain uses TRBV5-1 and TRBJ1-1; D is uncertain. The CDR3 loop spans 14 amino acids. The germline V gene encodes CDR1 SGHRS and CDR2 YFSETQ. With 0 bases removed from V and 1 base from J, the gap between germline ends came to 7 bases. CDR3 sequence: CASSLATSNTEAFF. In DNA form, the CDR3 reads TGCGCCAGCAGCTTGGCCACATCGAACACTGAAGCTTTCTTT.

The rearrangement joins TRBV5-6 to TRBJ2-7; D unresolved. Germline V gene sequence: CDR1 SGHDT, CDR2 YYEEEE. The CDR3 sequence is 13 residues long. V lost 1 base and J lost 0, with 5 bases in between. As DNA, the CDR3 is TGTGCCAGCAGCTTGTACAGCTCCTACGAGCAGTACTTC. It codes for CASSLYSSYEQYF.

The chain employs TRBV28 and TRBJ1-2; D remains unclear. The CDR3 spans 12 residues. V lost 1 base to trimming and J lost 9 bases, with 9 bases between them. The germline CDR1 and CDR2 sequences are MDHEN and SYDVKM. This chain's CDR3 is CASSLLRDSYTF. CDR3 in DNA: TGTGCCAGCAGTTTATTGAGGGATAGCTACACCTTC.

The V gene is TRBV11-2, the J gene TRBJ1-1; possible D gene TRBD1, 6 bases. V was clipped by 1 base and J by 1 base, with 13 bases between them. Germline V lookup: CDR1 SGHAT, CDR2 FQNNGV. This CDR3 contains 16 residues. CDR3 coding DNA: TGTGCCAGCAGCTTAGGTCACGTACAGGGGAACACTGAAGCTTTCTTT. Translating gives CASSLGHVQGNTEAFF. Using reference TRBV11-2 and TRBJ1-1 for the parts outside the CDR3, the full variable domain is EAGVAQSPRYKIIEKRQSVAFWCNPISGHATLYWYQQILGQGPKLLIQFQNNGVVDDSQLPKDRFSAERLKGVDSTLKIQPAKLEDSAVYLCASSLGHVQGNTEAFFGQGTRLTVV.

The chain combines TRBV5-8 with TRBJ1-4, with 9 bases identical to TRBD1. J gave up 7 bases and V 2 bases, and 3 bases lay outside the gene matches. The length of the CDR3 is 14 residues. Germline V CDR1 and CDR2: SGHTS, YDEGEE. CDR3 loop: CASSFGTGPEKLFF. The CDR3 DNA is TGTGCCAGCAGCTTCGGGACAGGGCCTGAAAAACTGTTTTTT.

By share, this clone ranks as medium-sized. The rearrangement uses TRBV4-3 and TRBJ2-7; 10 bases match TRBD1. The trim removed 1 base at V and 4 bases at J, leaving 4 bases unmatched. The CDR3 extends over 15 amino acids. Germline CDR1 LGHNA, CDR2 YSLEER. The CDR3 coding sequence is TGCGCCAGCAGCCAAGGGACAGGGGGGCGGTACGAGCAGTACTTC. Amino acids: CASSQGTGGRYEQYF.

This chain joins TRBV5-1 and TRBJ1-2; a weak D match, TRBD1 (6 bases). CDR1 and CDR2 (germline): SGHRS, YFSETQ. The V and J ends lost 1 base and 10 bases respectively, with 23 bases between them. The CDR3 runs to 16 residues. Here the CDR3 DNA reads TGCGCCAGCAGCTTGATCTTTGGGGGCGAACATATGGACTACACCTTC. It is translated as CASSLIFGGEHMDYTF. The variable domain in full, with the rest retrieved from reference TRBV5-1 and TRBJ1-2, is KAGVTQTPRYLIKTRGQQVTLSCSPISGHRSVSWYQQTPGQGLQFLFEYFSETQRNKGNFPGRFSGRQFSNSRSEMNVSTLELGDSALYLCASSLIFGGEHMDYTFGSGTRLTVV.

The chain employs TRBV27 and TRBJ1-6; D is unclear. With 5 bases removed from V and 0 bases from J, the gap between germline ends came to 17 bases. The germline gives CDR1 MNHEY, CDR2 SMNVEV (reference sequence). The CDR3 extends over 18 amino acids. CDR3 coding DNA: TGTGCCAGCAGTCCAACCCGTGGCGGAGACTCCTATAATTCACCCCTCCACTTT. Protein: CASSPTRGGDSYNSPLHF.

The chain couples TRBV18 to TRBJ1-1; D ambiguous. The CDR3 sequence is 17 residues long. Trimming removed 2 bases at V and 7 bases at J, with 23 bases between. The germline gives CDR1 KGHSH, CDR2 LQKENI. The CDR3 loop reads CASSPVNLVSPPIEAFF. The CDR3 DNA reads TGTGCCAGCTCACCAGTAAACTTGGTATCCCCCCCTATTGAAGCTTTCTTT.

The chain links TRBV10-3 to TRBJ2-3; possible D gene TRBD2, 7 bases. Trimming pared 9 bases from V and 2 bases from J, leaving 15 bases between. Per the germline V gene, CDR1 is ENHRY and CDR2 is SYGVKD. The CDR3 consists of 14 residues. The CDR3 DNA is TGTGCCATAGGGACAAGCGGGGACACAGATACGCAGTATTTT. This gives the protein CAIGTSGDTDTQYF.